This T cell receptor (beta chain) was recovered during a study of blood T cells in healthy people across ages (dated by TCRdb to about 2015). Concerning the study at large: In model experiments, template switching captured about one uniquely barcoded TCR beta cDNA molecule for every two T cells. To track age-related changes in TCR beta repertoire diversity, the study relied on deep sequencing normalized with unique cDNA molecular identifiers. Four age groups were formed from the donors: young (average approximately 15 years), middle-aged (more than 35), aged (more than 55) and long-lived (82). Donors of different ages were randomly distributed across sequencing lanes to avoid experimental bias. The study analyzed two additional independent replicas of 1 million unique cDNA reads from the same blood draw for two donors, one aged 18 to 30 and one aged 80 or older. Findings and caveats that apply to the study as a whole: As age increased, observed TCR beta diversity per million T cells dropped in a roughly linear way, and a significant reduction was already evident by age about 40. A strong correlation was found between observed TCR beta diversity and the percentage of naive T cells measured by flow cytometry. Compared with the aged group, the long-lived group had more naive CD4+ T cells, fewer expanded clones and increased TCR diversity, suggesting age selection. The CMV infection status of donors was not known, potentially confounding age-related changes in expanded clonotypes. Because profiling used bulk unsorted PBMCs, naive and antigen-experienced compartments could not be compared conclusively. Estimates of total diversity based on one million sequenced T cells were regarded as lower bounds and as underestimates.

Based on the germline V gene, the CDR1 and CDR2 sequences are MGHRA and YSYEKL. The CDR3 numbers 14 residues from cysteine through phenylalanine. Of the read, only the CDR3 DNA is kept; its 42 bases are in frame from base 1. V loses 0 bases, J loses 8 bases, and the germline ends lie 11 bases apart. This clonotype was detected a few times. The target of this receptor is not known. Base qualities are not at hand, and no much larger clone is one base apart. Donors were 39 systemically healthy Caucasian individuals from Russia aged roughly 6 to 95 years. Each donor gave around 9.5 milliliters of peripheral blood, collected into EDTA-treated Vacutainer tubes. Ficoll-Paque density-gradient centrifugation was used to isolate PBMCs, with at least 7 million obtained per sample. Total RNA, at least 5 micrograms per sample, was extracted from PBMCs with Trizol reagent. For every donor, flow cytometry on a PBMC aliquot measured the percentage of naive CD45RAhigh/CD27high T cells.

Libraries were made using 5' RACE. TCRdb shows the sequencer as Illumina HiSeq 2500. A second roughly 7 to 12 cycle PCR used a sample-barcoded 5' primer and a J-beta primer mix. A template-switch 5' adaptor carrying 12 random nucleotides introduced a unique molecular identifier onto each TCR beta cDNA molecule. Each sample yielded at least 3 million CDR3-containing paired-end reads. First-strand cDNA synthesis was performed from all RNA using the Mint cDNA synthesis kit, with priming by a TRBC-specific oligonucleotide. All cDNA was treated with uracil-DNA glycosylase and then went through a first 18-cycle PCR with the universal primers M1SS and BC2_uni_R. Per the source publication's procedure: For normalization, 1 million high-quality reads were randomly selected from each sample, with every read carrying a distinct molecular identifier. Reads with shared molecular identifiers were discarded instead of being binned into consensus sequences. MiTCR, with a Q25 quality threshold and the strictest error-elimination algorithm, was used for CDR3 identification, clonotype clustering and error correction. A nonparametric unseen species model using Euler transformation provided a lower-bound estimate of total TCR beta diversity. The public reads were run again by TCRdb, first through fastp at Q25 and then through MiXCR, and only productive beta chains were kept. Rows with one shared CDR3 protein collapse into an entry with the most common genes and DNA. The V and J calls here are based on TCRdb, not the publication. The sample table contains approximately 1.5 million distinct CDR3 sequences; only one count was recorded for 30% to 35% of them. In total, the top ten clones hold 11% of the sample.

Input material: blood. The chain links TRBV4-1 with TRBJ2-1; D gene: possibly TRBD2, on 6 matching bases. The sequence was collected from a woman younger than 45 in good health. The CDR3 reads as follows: CASSQDAGSDEQFF. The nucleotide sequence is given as TGCGCCAGCAGCCAAGACGCGGGGAGCGATGAGCAGTTCTTC.